A single sample is the source of the 18 T cell receptor beta chains below, sequenced in a study of shared clonotypes between healthy human individuals. The data were produced by immunoSEQ multiplex PCR, yet TCRdb's version contains in-frame clones alone and is incomplete. The table has about 1,500,000 clones, roughly 96% seen once. What was sequenced was naive CD4+ T cells sorted from blood. Specified subset: CD45RA+ positively selected. The receptor source for this set is a man aged 25-45 years in good health.

The chain combines TRBV15 with TRBJ2-1; no firm D call. The germline CDR1 and CDR2 sequences are LNHNV and YYDKDF (reference sequence). The CDR3 sequence is 16 residues long. V was shortened by 0 bases and J by 5 bases, with 14 bases between the two germline ends. CDR3 sequence: CATSRDLSRRDNEQFF. CDR3 sequence (DNA): TGTGCCACCAGCAGAGATCTGTCTCGACGGGACAATGAGCAGTTCTTC.

The CDR3 nucleotides are TGTGCCAGCAGCTTGGCCGGTCGATCCTACGAGCAGTACTTC. Translating gives CASSLAGRSYEQYF. The V gene is TRBV5-4, the J gene TRBJ2-7, with D unclear. Germline V gene lookup returns CDR1 SGHNT and CDR2 YYREEE (reference sequence). CDR3 length: 14 residues. V lost 0 bases to trimming and J lost 1 base, with 8 bases between them. Combining the CDR3 with reference TRBV5-4 and TRBJ2-7 gives the whole variable domain ETGVTQSPTHLIKTRGQQVTLRCSSQSGHNTVSWYQQALGQGPQFIFQYYREEENGRGNFPPRFSGLQFPNYSSELNVNALELDDSALYLCASSLAGRSYEQYFGPGTRLTVT.

In this sample, this clone turned up once. V and J are TRBV14 and TRBJ2-3, with D perhaps matching TRBD1 or TRBD2 (5 bases each). Trimming removed 4 bases from V and 4 bases from J, with 12 bases in between. Germline CDR1 and CDR2: SGHDN and FVKESK. This CDR3 has 14 residues. In nucleotides, the CDR3 is TGTGCCAGCAGCCCCATATCGGGGCCAGATACGCAGTATTTT. Encoded protein: CASSPISGPDTQYF.

The chain couples TRBV9 to TRBJ2-5, with D unclear. The germline V gene has CDR1 SGDLS and CDR2 YYNGEE. The CDR3 is 14 amino acids. The V and J ends lost 0 bases and 3 bases respectively, with 9 bases between them. This chain's CDR3 is CASSVGVGKETQYF. CDR3 bases: TGTGCCAGCAGCGTAGGTGTCGGAAAAGAGACCCAGTACTTC. Filled out from reference TRBV9 and TRBJ2-5, the complete variable domain reads DSGVTQTPKHLITATGQRVTLRCSPRSGDLSVYWYQQSLDQGLQFLIQYYNGEERAKGNILERFSAQQFPDLHSELNLSSLELGDSALYFCASSVGVGKETQYFGPGTRLLVL.

J is TRBJ2-3 and V is TRBV2; 10 positions match TRBD2. Germline CDR1 is SNHLY and CDR2 is FYNNEI. Germline trimming cut 6 bases from V and 0 bases from J; bases unmatched to any gene: 3. This CDR3 is built from 15 residues. In nucleotides, the CDR3 is TGTGCCAGCAGGCTACTAGCGGGAAGCACAGATACGCAGTATTTT. This gives the protein CASRLLAGSTDTQYF.

In regard to this clone: This specimen includes other DNA sequences encoding the same CDR3. The chain combines TRBV9 with TRBJ2-5, with D hard to call. Trimming removed 0 bases from V and 2 bases from J, with 8 bases in between. The CDR3 spans 14 residues. The germline V gene encodes CDR1 SGDLS and CDR2 YYNGEE. CDR3 in amino acids: CASSVGSRQETQYF. The CDR3 DNA reads TGTGCCAGCAGCGTAGGATCCAGGCAAGAGACCCAGTACTTC.

J is TRBJ2-3 and V is TRBV21-1; TRBD1 is the table's D call, not checked against the DNA. TRBV21-1 is a pseudogene locus. The CDR3 has 15 amino acids. In DNA form, the CDR3 reads TGTGCCAGCAGCAAAACCCTCGGGACACCAGATACGCAGTATTTT. Amino acids: CASSKTLGTPDTQYF.

V and J are TRBV10-1 and TRBJ2-7; 7 positions match TRBD1. This CDR3 is built from 14 residues. Per the germline V gene, CDR1 is WNHNN and CDR2 is SYGVQD (reference sequence). J lost 0 bases, V lost 11 bases, and 10 bases had no gene match. CDR3 sequence: CARPRGTASYEQYF. CDR3 coding DNA: TGCGCCCGACCAAGGGGGACAGCCTCCTACGAGCAGTACTTC.

This chain connects TRBV9 to TRBJ2-3, with 9 positions matching TRBD2. Germline V CDR1 and CDR2: SGDLS, YYNGEE. V was clipped by 3 bases and J by 1 base; unmatched bases: 6. CDR3 size: 16 residues. The CDR3 here is CASSAVWTSGTDTQYF. As DNA, the CDR3 is TGTGCCAGCAGCGCTGTTTGGACTAGCGGCACAGATACGCAGTATTTT.

The chain joins TRBV30 to TRBJ2-6; tentative D call: TRBD2 (5 bases). The CDR3 contains 17 residues. Germline CDR1 and CDR2: GTSNPN and SVGIG (reference sequence). V was pared by 1 base and J by 0 bases, with 13 bases between. The CDR3 protein is CAWSDTGMNSGANVLTF. The CDR3 region has the DNA TGTGCCTGGAGTGACACCGGGATGAACTCTGGGGCCAACGTCCTGACTTTC.

In this sample, this clone turned up once. The rearrangement joins TRBV19 to TRBJ2-2, with D possibly called TRBD1 or TRBD2 (5 bases each). CDR3 length: 15 residues. Germline loops: CDR1 LNHDA, CDR2 SQIVND (reference sequence). The V and J ends lost 0 bases and 2 bases respectively, with 7 bases between them. The CDR3 loop is CASSIDGTNTGELFF. CDR3 coding DNA: TGTGCCAGTAGTATAGATGGGACCAACACCGGGGAGCTGTTTTTT.

V usage is TRBV6-1 and J usage is TRBJ1-5; D not certain. Trimming stripped 5 bases from V and 7 bases from J, with 15 bases between. Germline assignment: CDR1 MNHNS and CDR2 SASEGT. The CDR3 covers 14 residues. CDR3 sequence reads: CASSSRTAEQPQHF. DNA for the CDR3: TGTGCCAGCAGTAGCCGGACTGCCGAACAGCCCCAGCATTTT.

As DNA, the CDR3 is TGTGCCAGCTCATCGATTTTATCAAACTCCTACGAGCAGTACTTC. Protein: CASSSILSNSYEQYF. The chain recombines TRBV18 with TRBJ2-7; D not certain. CDR1 is KGHSH and CDR2 is LQKENI in the germline V gene. The CDR3 consists of 15 residues. V lost 5 bases and J 0 bases, leaving 14 bases between the germline ends.

The chain joins TRBV5-1 to TRBJ2-1; D perhaps matches TRBD2 (5 bases). The CDR3 covers 13 residues. V was cut by 1 base and J by 7 bases, with 9 bases left in between. In germline, CDR1 is SGHRS, CDR2 YFSETQ. The CDR3 region is CASSLWEINEQFF. DNA for the CDR3: TGCGCCAGCAGCTTGTGGGAGATTAATGAGCAGTTCTTC.

This chain connects TRBV5-1 to TRBJ1-2; no clear D gene. There are 13 residues in the CDR3. Trimming shortened V by 5 bases and J by 3 bases, and 11 bases separated the two germline ends. CDR1 is SGHRS and CDR2 is YFSETQ in the germline V gene. The CDR3 here is CASRPTTDYGYTF. The CDR3 bases are TGCGCCAGCAGACCTACAACCGACTATGGCTACACCTTC. The whole variable domain, filled in from reference TRBV5-1 and TRBJ1-2, reads KAGVTQTPRYLIKTRGQQVTLSCSPISGHRSVSWYQQTPGQGLQFLFEYFSETQRNKGNFPGRFSGRQFSNSRSEMNVSTLELGDSALYLCASRPTTDYGYTFGSGTRLTVV.

The chain recombines TRBV7-2 with TRBJ2-5; tentatively, D is TRBD2 (5 bases). Germline assignment: CDR1 SGHTA and CDR2 FQGNSA. This CDR3 comprises 15 residues. Deletions cut 5 bases from V and 5 bases from J, with 18 bases between. Here the CDR3 DNA reads TGTGCCAGCAGCGCCGAAGGTCGTCGAGGGGAGACCCAGTACTTC. As protein: CASSAEGRRGETQYF.

This clone was observed once. This chain connects TRBV6-1 to TRBJ2-5; possibly TRBD1 for D (6 bases). The V gene lost 11 bases and the J gene lost 5 bases, with 18 bases spanning the gap. This CDR3 is 13 amino acids long. Germline V gene lookup returns CDR1 MNHNS and CDR2 SASEGT. The DNA of the CDR3 is TGTGCCGGTTCGGACACCCAGGGGGAGACCCAGTACTTC. Residues: CAGSDTQGETQYF.

This sequence joins TRBV29-1 and TRBJ1-2, with D possibly being TRBD1 (5 bases). The CDR3 runs to 13 residues. The V end was cut by 0 bases, the J end by 3 bases, with 8 bases between. The V gene's germline CDR1 is SQVTM and CDR2 ANQGSEA. The CDR3 reads CSVEDRGDYGYTF. In nucleotides, the CDR3 is TGCAGCGTTGAAGATCGAGGGGACTATGGCTACACCTTC.